These 20 T cell receptor beta chains came from one sample sequenced in a study of cytomegalovirus exposure and HLA in healthy donors. Method: immunoSEQ multiplex PCR; TCRdb's copy keeps in-frame clones and lacks some. This sample yields 90,000 to 140,000 clones, of which about 88% are seen a single time; around 4.1% belongs to the top ten. Sequencing used PBMCs. These receptors originate from a woman between 18 and 29 years old in good health and CMV-seropositive.

V gene TRBV2 combines with J gene TRBJ1-2; 8 bases map to TRBD1. Germline V gives CDR1 SNHLY, CDR2 FYNNEI. The CDR3 has 14 residues. The trim removed 10 bases at V and 5 bases at J, leaving 12 bases unmatched. The CDR3 spells CATGQGLTEYGYTF. CDR3 nucleotides: TGTGCCACCGGACAGGGACTAACTGAATATGGCTACACCTTC. The variable domain in full, with the rest retrieved from reference TRBV2 and TRBJ1-2, is EPEVTQTPSHQVTQMGQEVILRCVPISNHLYFYWYRQILGQKVEFLVSFYNNEISEKSEIFDDQFSVERPDGSNFTLKIRSTKLEDSAMYFCATGQGLTEYGYTFGSGTRLTVV.

The chain joins TRBV5-8 to TRBJ1-1, with a tentative D call TRBD1 (6 bases). Germline V lookup: CDR1 SGHTS, CDR2 YDEGEE. V lost 0 bases and J lost 11, with 17 bases in between. The CDR3 is 14 amino acids. The CDR3 nucleotides are TGTGCCAGCAGCTTGGCCGAGGGGGGGCCGCGCGCTTTCTTT. Its protein product is CASSLAEGGPRAFF.

J is TRBJ1-2 and V is TRBV5-5, with 8 bases identical to TRBD1. Germline lookup yields CDR1 SGHKS and CDR2 YYEKEE (reference sequence). The junction had 6 bases not matched to a gene; V was cut back by 5 bases and J by 0 bases. The CDR3 is 15 amino acids. The chain's CDR3 is CASRFGTGPNYGYTF. CDR3 in DNA: TGTGCCAGCAGGTTCGGGACAGGACCTAACTATGGCTACACCTTC.

The genes are TRBV10-1 and TRBJ2-1, with 9 bases that match TRBD2. With 2 bases clipped from V and 7 bases from J, the junction kept 6 bases outside the gene matches. Germline V gene data show CDR1 as WNHNN and CDR2 as SYGVQD (reference sequence). The CDR3 loop spans 15 amino acids. The CDR3 sequence is CASSEAGGAMNEQFF. The DNA for the CDR3 is TGCGCCAGCAGTGAGGCGGGAGGGGCTATGAATGAGCAGTTCTTC.

The chain carries TRBV28 and TRBJ2-4; D perhaps matches TRBD1 (5 bases). CDR1 and CDR2 from the germline V gene are MDHEN and SYDVKM. V gave up 3 bases and J gave up 0 bases, with 9 bases separating them. This CDR3 has 15 residues. The CDR3 nucleotides are TGTGCCAGCAGTTTGGGGCGTCTAGCCAAAAACATTCAGTACTTC. It codes for CASSLGRLAKNIQYF.

This chain links TRBV19 with TRBJ2-3; no clear D gene. This CDR3 has 16 residues. V was pared by 0 bases and J by 0 bases, with 10 bases between. Germline CDR1 LNHDA, CDR2 SQIVND (reference sequence). Here the CDR3 reads CASSIDLGSSTDTQYF. CDR3 nucleotide sequence: TGTGCCAGTAGTATAGATCTGGGCAGTAGCACAGATACGCAGTATTTT.

The CDR3 nucleotides are TGTGCCAGCAGCATACTCGCGGGCGGGGGGGAGCAGTACTTC. It codes for CASSILAGGGEQYF. The genes are TRBV5-6 and TRBJ2-7; 8 bases agree with TRBD2. V gave up 4 bases and J gave up 7 bases; unmatched junction bases: 10. This CDR3 comprises 14 residues. Germline values: CDR1 SGHDT, CDR2 YYEEEE.

With regard to this clone: Its ends do not fully match the called genes, so a read error is possible. This chain connects TRBV7-7 to TRBJ2-7, with 9 bases that match TRBD1. The germline gives CDR1 SSHAT, CDR2 FNYEAQ (reference sequence). There are 19 residues in the CDR3. The CDR3 sequence: CASSLADRGKLFPAYEQYF. The CDR3 DNA follows: TGTGCTAGCAGCTTAGCAGACAGGGGGAAACTTTTTCCCGCCTACGAGCAGTACTTC.

The V call is TRBV6-1, the J call TRBJ2-1; 14 bases map to TRBD2. Germline V gene lookup returns CDR1 MNHNS and CDR2 SASEGT. The V segment lost 3 bases and the J segment 4 bases; nucleotides outside the gene matches: 5. The CDR3 extends over 17 amino acids. This CDR3 is CASSEPGLAGGYNEQFF. The CDR3 DNA follows: TGTGCCAGCAGTGAGCCCGGACTAGCGGGGGGATACAATGAGCAGTTCTTC.

The chain links TRBV7-9 to TRBJ2-6, with 8 nucleotides matching TRBD1. From germline, CDR1 is SEHNR and CDR2 FQNEAQ (reference sequence). The CDR3 contains 19 residues. With 7 bases clipped from V and 0 bases from J, the junction kept 14 bases outside the gene matches. This CDR3 reads CASTTPGTGNASGANVLTF. DNA of the CDR3: TGTGCCAGCACCACGCCCGGGACAGGTAACGCCTCTGGGGCCAACGTCCTGACTTTC.

This chain uses TRBV28 with TRBJ2-7; D perhaps matches TRBD1 (5 bases). V was cut by 2 bases and J by 4 bases, with 15 bases left in between. Germline values: CDR1 MDHEN, CDR2 SYDVKM. The CDR3 loop spans 15 amino acids. In DNA form, the CDR3 reads TGTGCCAGCAGTTTACGAAGGGGCCCTTTTTACGAGCAGTACTTC. This translates into CASSLRRGPFYEQYF.

The chain recombines TRBV6-1 with TRBJ1-5; 7 bases line up with TRBD1. This CDR3 has 15 amino acids. V gave up 0 bases and J gave up 7 bases; unmatched junction bases: 6. Germline CDR1 and CDR2: MNHNS and SASEGT. The CDR3 bases are TGTGCCAGCAGTGAAGCATGGCAGGGGGGACAGCCCCAGCATTTT. It encodes CASSEAWQGGQPQHF.

This clone came up once. The chain has TRBV10-3 and TRBJ2-1; 9 bases agree with TRBD1. The germline V gene has CDR1 ENHRY and CDR2 SYGVKD. The CDR3 loop spans 13 amino acids. Trimming took 8 bases from V and 6 from J; bases not matched to a gene: 5. CDR3 residues: CAIGTGSPNEQFF. Written as DNA, the CDR3 is TGTGCCATCGGGACAGGGTCCCCCAATGAGCAGTTCTTC.

This clone showed up just a few times. This chain connects TRBV6-1 to TRBJ1-5, with TRBD1 matching 9 bases. This CDR3 spans 15 amino acids. Looked up from germline, CDR1 is MNHNS and CDR2 is SASEGT. The V and J ends lost 3 bases and 2 bases, in that order; junction bases with no gene match: 2. The CDR3 sequence is CASSDGDRGNQPQHF. The CDR3 DNA reads as TGTGCCAGCAGTGATGGGGACAGGGGCAATCAGCCCCAGCATTTT.

V is TRBV18 and J is TRBJ1-1, with D maybe TRBD1 (5 bases). The V end lost 3 bases, the J end lost 1 base, and 12 bases lay between the germline ends. This CDR3 has 15 amino acids. CDR1 is KGHSH and CDR2 is LQKENI in the germline V gene. CDR3 residues: CASSPRVTENTEAFF. The CDR3 region has the DNA TGTGCCAGCTCACCCAGGGTTACAGAGAACACTGAAGCTTTCTTT.

Note on this clone: A read error may produce the germline difference seen at one junction end. CDR3 coding DNA: TGCAGCGTTGATACTAGCGGGGGCCAAAAGACCCAGTACTTC. Its protein product is CSVDTSGGQKTQYF. This sequence joins TRBV29-1 and TRBJ2-5; 11 bases are shared with TRBD2. This CDR3 comprises 14 residues. Germline CDR1 reads SQVTM; CDR2 reads ANQGSEA.

The chain combines TRBV27 with TRBJ1-2, with D tentatively TRBD1 (5 bases). The CDR3 spans 16 residues. Trimming shortened V by 5 bases and J by 8 bases, and 24 bases separated the two germline ends. Germline-derived CDR1 and CDR2 are MNHEY and SMNVEV (reference sequence). This chain's CDR3 is CASSANVPVGEGGYTF. The CDR3 nucleotides are TGTGCCAGCAGTGCTAACGTCCCAGTAGGGGAGGGCGGCTACACCTTC.

The CDR3 reads CASSEAAGSYEQYF. DNA of the CDR3: TGTGCCAGCAGTGAAGCGGCGGGGTCCTACGAGCAGTACTTC. The rearrangement uses TRBV6-1 and TRBJ2-7; TRBD2 is a possible D gene (6 bases). Trimming pared 0 bases from V and 1 base from J, leaving 7 bases between. The CDR3 covers 14 residues. Germline V gene data show CDR1 as MNHNS and CDR2 as SASEGT.

This chain links TRBV27 with TRBJ2-7; 7 bases agree with TRBD2. V was clipped by 2 bases and J by 3 bases; unmatched bases: 13. CDR1 is MNHEY and CDR2 is SMNVEV in the germline V gene (reference sequence). This CDR3 region has 17 residues. CDR3 sequence reads: CASSLIGLEERYYEQYF. The CDR3 bases are TGTGCCAGCAGTTTAATCGGACTAGAGGAACGTTACTACGAGCAGTACTTC.

The sample holds one count of this clone. This sequence joins TRBV18 and TRBJ2-4; D is unresolved. The V end was cut by 6 bases, the J end by 8 bases, with 14 bases between. Germline values: CDR1 KGHSH, CDR2 LQKENI. The CDR3 sequence is 13 residues long. CDR3 protein: CASSRSHVDIQYF. CDR3 in DNA: TGTGCCAGCTCCCGTTCCCATGTAGACATTCAGTACTTC.